The T cell receptor (beta chain) described here comes from a study of early T cells in non-severe SARS-CoV-2 infection. The length of the CDR3 is 13 residues. Germline trimming cut 5 bases from V and 5 bases from J; bases unmatched to any gene: 6. Germline lookup yields CDR1 DFQATT and CDR2 SNEGSKA (reference sequence). Unique molecular identifiers were attached to individual cDNA molecules. Via MiXCR, TCRdb re-called the 5' RACE reads, giving one row per CDR3 protein. The data hold about 64,000 distinct CDR3 sequences, with less than 5.5% observed a single time. The table lists this clonotype with many counts.

The chain links TRBV20-1 to TRBJ2-1; TRBD1 aligns across 7 bases. This sequence originates from an adult who was a healthcare worker with PCR-confirmed SARS-CoV-2 infection or an uninfected control (not recorded which). Sequencing input: whole blood. For the CDR3, the DNA is TGCAGTGCTGGGGACAGTATAAACAATGAGCAGTTCTTC. Translating gives CSAGDSINNEQFF.